The sequence of this T cell receptor beta chain was determined in a study of T cell changes during pregnancy in multiple sclerosis. The V segment lost 4 bases and the J segment 5 bases; nucleotides outside the gene matches: 6. CDR3 length equals 15 residues. CDR1 and CDR2 (germline): SGHTA, FQGNSA. The protocol was immunoSEQ multiplex PCR, while the TCRdb copy is restricted to in-frame clones and leaves out a portion. The profile shows tens of thousands of clones, 94% of them singletons. V is TRBV7-2 and J is TRBJ2-5, with 11 bases identical to TRBD2. Sample: CD4+ T cells from peripheral blood mononuclear cells, taken in the second trimester of pregnancy. The TCR originated in a female donor with multiple sclerosis, enrolled in a pregnancy study. This CDR3 reads CASSSTSGDGETQYF. Here the CDR3 DNA reads TGTGCCAGCAGCTCGACTAGCGGGGACGGGGAGACCCAGTACTTC.